This note documents a single TCR beta chain sequence. No cognate antigen has been identified for it. No much larger clone is present one base from it, and per-base qualities are unavailable. This specimen comes from a study of cytomegalovirus exposure and HLA in healthy donors (dated by TCRdb to about 2017). Turning to the overall study: According to an earlier analysis of a few hundred of the donors, 150 million to 200 million T cells yielded over 100 million unique TCR beta sequences and more than 250 Gb of sequence data. The aim of the study was to test whether cataloging public T cell receptors could identify signatures of past pathogen exposure. Of the 300 to 400 genotyped donors, approximately 80% fell in the genetic ancestry cluster associated with self-reported Caucasian donors. Every repertoire in the discovery cohort had been generated on one and the same sequencing platform. In addition to the first cohort of 650 to 750 subjects, a separate validation cohort of 120 different subjects was used. Donor age, sex, ethnicity and CMV serostatus were collected together with the repertoire data. To study patterns of TCR occurrence, a later analysis re-analyzed previously published TCR beta repertoires from around 700 donors and added high-resolution HLA genotyping. The later analysis used no new phenotypic data to find candidate immune exposures, relying instead on TCR beta sequences and their occurrence across donors. Among 300 to 450 genotyped donors of the cohort, an average of about 240,000 unique TCR beta nucleotide sequences were sequenced per donor, roughly a sixth of them non-productive. High-throughput TCR immunosequencing, statistical association of individual TCRs with disease status, and machine learning were combined to predict cytomegalovirus infection status. The study used immunosequencing to profile the T cell repertoires of 670 or so subjects and linked those repertoires to cytomegalovirus serostatus. A later genetic analysis used genome-wide SNP genotypes for about three fifths of the roughly 700 donors, treating that subset as a discovery cohort. HLA typing covered class I and class II loci at four-digit resolution. Typing coverage differed by locus: A, B, C, DRB1 and DQB1 were typed in roughly 620-630 donors, DQA1 in 500 to 550, DPA1 in around 610, and DPB1 in 472. An earlier analysis of approximately 630 of the donors applied high-throughput TCR beta sequencing to assess whether each TCR beta V gene segment acted as functional or pseudogenic. An early release that covered roughly 600 HLA-typed donors contained about 290 gigabases of sequencing data and tens of millions of unique TCR sequences. Several DR-DQ haplotypes were handled as single units for association and clustering because linkage in the cohort was strong.

The germline V gene (reference sequence) provides CDR1 WNHNN and CDR2 SYGVQD. From cysteine to phenylalanine, the CDR3 is 16 amino acids long. Solely the CDR3 DNA is kept, with 48 bases framed from the first base. The germline V end is reduced by 5 bases and the J end by 2 bases; junction bases left unmatched: 5. The cohort comprised 666 healthy bone marrow donors. At the time of sampling, all cohort members were nominally healthy, though unrecorded immune exposures were likely present. The donor was CMV seronegative and was included in the group of several hundred seronegative cohort members. A peripheral blood sample was collected from each donor, and TCR beta sequencing was performed on peripheral blood mononuclear cells. The Qiagen DNeasy Blood Extraction Kit was used to extract genomic DNA from the blood cell samples. The library was made by the immunoSEQ multiplex PCR assay. For the multiplex PCR, a mixture combining 60 forward primers for TCR Vbeta segments and 13 reverse primers for TCR Jbeta segments was used. Amplification of the CDR3 region of rearranged TCR beta genes was performed with a multiplex PCR assay on genomic DNA. The Illumina HiSeq System was used to sequence the amplified TCR beta libraries as 87-base-pair reads. Turning to the authors' computational methods: A later analysis counted tens of millions of unique TCR beta chains across the 600 to 850 repertoires, and some 11 million of these chains were shared by at least two donors. A nearest-neighbor algorithm error-corrected the raw reads and collapsed the reads into unique sequences, merging closely related sequences to remove PCR and sequencing errors. CDR3 sequences were aligned to IMGT reference sequences to assign V, D and J gene segments. For a sequence to be retained, at least a six-nucleotide match to both a V gene segment and a J gene segment was required. A rearrangement was called productive if the CDR3 had no stop codons and remained in frame with V and J, and every other rearrangement was called non-productive. Following IMGT convention, CDR3 was defined as the stretch from the second conserved V-encoded cysteine to the conserved J-encoded phenylalanine. The earlier analysis of a few hundred of the donors excluded any sequence lacking an unambiguous match to a single V gene segment. An earlier analysis of just under 600 of the donors called V segments functional above 56.7% productive rearrangements and segregating when the between-donor standard deviation exceeded 5%. A statistical classification framework was built to diagnose cytomegalovirus status from the catalog of TCR beta chain sequences. V and J gene assignment, in a later analysis, came from comparing TCR nucleotide sequences with IMGT/GENE-DB human TR gene sequences. The TCRdist pipeline was used in a later analysis to assign CDR3 sequences and most-parsimonious VDJ recombination scenarios. In a later analysis, each TCR beta chain was defined by its CDR3 amino acid sequence together with its V-gene family, and reads lacking a unique V-gene family were excluded. To address suspected cross-contamination and a sequencing artifact, a later analysis removed 592 highly shared, low-generation-probability nucleotide sequences. For each public chain, a later analysis derived a clonal expansion index from normalized ranks of inferred template counts within each repertoire. A later analysis computed generation probabilities with a VDJ recombination model fitted to out-of-frame rearrangements, and checked the results against IGoR. In a later analysis, TCR-TCR, TCR-HLA and TCR-CMV co-occurrence was scored with hypergeometric tests, and a repertoire-size bias correction was applied to TCR pairs. A later analysis estimated false discovery rates by permuting HLA or CMV assignments 20 times. A later analysis grouped co-occurring TCRs with DBSCAN, adding TCRdist sequence similarity when clustering within HLA-allele-positive subsets. Co-occurrence clustering excluded repertoires with fewer than 30,000 or more than 120,000 public chains, plus five with anomalous nucleotide sharing. As stored in TCRdb, this immuneACCESS dataset retains in-frame rearrangements with V and J assigned. A fraction of the clones does not appear; measured against another copy, unresolved V genes explain less than half of the discrepancy, and the remainder lacks a known reason. The DNA gave D and trimming, while V, J and clone size come from that table. A total of under 200,000 clones appear in this sample, 82% of them only once. Jointly, the top ten make up 0.5% to 0.55% of the sample.

Summary of the overall study and its limitations: Because the 87-base-pair reads could not distinguish some IMGT-functional V segments, including TRBV6-2 and TRBV6-3, those segments were excluded. For the cohort, immune exposure information was limited to CMV serostatus. Most TCR sequences were observed very rarely across donors, whereas some public TCRs were present in many individuals. A cluster of highly shared sequence variants was judged likely to represent a technical artifact of the sequencing pipeline. Only TCR beta chains were sequenced in this cohort, and the absence of alpha or paired-chain data limited detectable features. Presence/absence analyses assumed roughly uniform sequencing depth across donors, an assumption that may not hold. In a later analysis, the rate of TCR association differed among HLA loci, with DRB1 alleles having the most associated TCRs and HLA-C alleles having the fewest. A later genetic analysis associated a missense DCLRE1C variant with V-gene and J-gene trimming of TCR beta chains, and an independent cohort replicated the association. A later analysis found that most CMV-associated TCR beta chains appeared HLA-restricted, with HLA associations seemingly driven largely by CMV exposure. Because some donors lacked HLA typing at each locus, the association tests relied only on the typed subset. An earlier analysis of some 590 of the donors showed that most TCR beta V segments appeared in productive rearrangements either about 87% or about 30% of the time, which broadly matched IMGT annotations. A later analysis associated roughly 17,000 TCR beta sequences with specific HLA alleles at a false discovery rate of 0.05. The study gave a list of around 170 TCR beta chains associated with cytomegalovirus. About 17 rarely observed V segments, including chromosome 9 orphons, were excluded from the earlier analysis of some 590 of the donors because counts were too low. According to a later analysis, parvovirus B19, influenza, CMV and Epstein-Barr virus appeared linked to several top co-occurrence clusters. A later analysis found that HLA-associated TCR beta chains were more clonally expanded and had lower generation probabilities than equally common non-associated chains. Correlated functional status among segregating V segments might be attributable to linkage disequilibrium, but an unknown experimental factor could not be ruled out. Strong co-occurrence of HLA alleles, especially DR and DQ, made assigning TCR associations to individual alleles difficult. A further reported finding was that TCR beta sequences accurately predicted the HLA-A and HLA-B alleles for most subjects in the first cohort. In vitro tests confirmed that a few of the cytomegalovirus-associated TCR beta chains recognize cytomegalovirus antigens. Compared with the 666-donor mean, donors in an Asian-associated ancestry cluster had fewer N-insertions in productive TCRs, according to a later genetic analysis. The authors suggested that the approach could potentially be generalized to other disease states and immunological phenotypes. Cytomegalovirus status was reported to be diagnosed by the classifier with high specificity and sensitivity in both the original and validation cohorts.

Sequencing was carried out using PBMCs. The receptor chain draws on TRBV10-1 and TRBJ2-2, and 10 junction bases match TRBD2. The sequence was obtained from a woman aged 45 to 65 in good health and CMV-seronegative. The DNA sequence is TGCGCCAGCAGTCTAGTAGCGGGAGGTAACACCGGGGAGCTGTTTTTT. Its protein reads: CASSLVAGGNTGELFF.